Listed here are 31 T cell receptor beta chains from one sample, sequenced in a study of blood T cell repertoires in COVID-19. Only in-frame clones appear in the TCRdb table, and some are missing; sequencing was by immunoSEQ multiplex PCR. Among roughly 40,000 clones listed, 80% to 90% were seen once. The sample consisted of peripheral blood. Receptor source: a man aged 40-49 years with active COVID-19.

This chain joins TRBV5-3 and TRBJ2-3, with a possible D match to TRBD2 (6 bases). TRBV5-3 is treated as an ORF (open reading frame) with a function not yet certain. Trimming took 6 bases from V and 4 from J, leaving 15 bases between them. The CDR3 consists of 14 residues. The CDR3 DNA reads TGTGCCAGAAACGGGCGGGAACGGGCAGATACGCAGTATTTT. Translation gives CARNGRERADTQYF.

This chain's CDR3 is CSVPAGANTGELFF. The CDR3 nucleotides read TGCAGCGTTCCGGCAGGGGCTAACACCGGGGAGCTGTTTTTT. The genes are TRBV29-1 and TRBJ2-2; the D gene is possibly TRBD1 (6 bases). CDR3 length equals 14 residues. V lost 5 bases and J 2 bases, leaving 12 bases between the germline ends. Germline-derived CDR1 and CDR2 are SQVTM and ANQGSEA.

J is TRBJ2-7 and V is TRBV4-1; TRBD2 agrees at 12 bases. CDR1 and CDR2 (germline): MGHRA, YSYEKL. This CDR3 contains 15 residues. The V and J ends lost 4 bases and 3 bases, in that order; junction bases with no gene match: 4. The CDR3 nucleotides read TGCGCCAGCAGCCTGACTAGCGGGAGAAACTACGAGCAGTACTTC. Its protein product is CASSLTSGRNYEQYF.

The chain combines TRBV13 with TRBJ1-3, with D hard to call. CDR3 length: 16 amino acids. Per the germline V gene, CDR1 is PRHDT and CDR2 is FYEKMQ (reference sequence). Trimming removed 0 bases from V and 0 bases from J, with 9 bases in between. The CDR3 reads CASSLGLFLSGNTIYF. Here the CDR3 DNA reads TGTGCCAGCAGCTTAGGTCTATTCCTCTCTGGAAACACCATATATTTT.

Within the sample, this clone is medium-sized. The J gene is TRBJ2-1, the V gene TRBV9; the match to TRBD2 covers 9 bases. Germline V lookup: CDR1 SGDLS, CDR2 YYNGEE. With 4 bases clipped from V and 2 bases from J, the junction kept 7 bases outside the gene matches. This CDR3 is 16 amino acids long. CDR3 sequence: CASSQWAGGTYNEQFF. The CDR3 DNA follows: TGTGCCAGCAGCCAATGGGCGGGAGGGACCTACAATGAGCAGTTCTTC.

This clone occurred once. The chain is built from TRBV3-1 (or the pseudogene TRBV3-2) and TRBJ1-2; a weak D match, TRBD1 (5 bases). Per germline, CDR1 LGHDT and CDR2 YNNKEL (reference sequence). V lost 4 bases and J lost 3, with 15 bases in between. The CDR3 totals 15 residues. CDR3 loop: CASSLRDSDDYGYTF. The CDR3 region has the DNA TGTGCCAGCAGCCTGCGGGACTCCGACGACTATGGCTACACCTTC.

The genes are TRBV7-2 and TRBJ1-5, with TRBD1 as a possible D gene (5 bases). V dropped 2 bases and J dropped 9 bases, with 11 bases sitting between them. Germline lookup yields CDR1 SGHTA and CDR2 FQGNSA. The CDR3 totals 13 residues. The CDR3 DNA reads TGTGCCAGCAGCTTACAGGGCCGTATGCCCCAGCATTTT. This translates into CASSLQGRMPQHF.

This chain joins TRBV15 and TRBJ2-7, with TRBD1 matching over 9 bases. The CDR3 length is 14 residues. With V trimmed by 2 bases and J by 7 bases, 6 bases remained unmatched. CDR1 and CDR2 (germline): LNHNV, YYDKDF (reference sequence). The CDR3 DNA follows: TGTGCCACCAGCAGAAAACAGGGGGCTGAAGAGCAGTACTTC. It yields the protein CATSRKQGAEEQYF.

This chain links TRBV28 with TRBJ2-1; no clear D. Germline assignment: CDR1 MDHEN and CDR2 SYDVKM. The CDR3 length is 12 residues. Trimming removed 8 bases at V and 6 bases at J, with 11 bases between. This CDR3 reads CASHFPGNEQFF. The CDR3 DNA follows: TGTGCCAGCCATTTCCCGGGCAATGAGCAGTTCTTC.

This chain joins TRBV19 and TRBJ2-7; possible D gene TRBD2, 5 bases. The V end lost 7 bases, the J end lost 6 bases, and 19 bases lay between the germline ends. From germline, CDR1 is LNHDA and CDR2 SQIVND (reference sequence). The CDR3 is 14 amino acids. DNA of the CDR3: TGTGCCAGTACCTCAACTAGTTTTTCTCGCGAGCAGTACTTC. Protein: CASTSTSFSREQYF.

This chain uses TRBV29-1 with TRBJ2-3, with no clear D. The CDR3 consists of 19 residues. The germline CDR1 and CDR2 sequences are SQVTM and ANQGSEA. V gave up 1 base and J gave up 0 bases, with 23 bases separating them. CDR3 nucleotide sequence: TGCAGCGTTGAAGGGTATGGAGCGTCGGAACGGATAAGCACAGATACGCAGTATTTT. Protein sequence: CSVEGYGASERISTDTQYF.

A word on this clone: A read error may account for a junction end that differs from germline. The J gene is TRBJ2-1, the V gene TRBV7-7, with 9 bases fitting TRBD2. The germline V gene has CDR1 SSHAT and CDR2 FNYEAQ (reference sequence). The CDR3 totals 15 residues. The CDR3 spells CASSLGGVSGSQQFF. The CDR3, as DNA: TGTGCTAGCAGCTTAGGGGGGGTTAGCGGGAGCCAACAGTTCTTC. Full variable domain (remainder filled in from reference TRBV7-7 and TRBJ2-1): GAGVSQSPRYKVTKRGQDVTLRCDPISSHATLYWYQQALGQGPEFLTYFNYEAQPDKSGLPSDRFSAERPEGSISTLTIQRTEQRDSAMYRCASSLGGVSGSQQFFGPGTRLTVL.

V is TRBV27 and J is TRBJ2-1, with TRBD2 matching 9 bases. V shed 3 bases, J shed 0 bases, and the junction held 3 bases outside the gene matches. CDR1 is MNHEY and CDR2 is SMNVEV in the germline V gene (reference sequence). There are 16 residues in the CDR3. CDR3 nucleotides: TGTGCCAGCAGTTTGTATAGCGGGAGCTCCTACAATGAGCAGTTCTTC. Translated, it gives CASSLYSGSSYNEQFF.

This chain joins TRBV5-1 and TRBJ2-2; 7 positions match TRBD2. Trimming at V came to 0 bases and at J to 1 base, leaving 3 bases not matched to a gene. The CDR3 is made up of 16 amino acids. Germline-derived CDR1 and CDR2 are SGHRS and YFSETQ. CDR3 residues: CASSLEGLENTGELFF. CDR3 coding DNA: TGCGCCAGCAGCTTGGAAGGACTAGAGAACACCGGGGAGCTGTTTTTT.

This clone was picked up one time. The CDR3 DNA reads as TGTGCCATCAGTGATCGAGCCGGGACAGGGTTTGGCTACACCTTC. Translation: CAISDRAGTGFGYTF. The rearrangement links TRBV10-3 to TRBJ1-2; TRBD1 matches 9 bases. Germline assignment: CDR1 ENHRY and CDR2 SYGVKD. There are 15 residues in the CDR3. J was trimmed by 7 bases and V by 3 bases; bases with no gene match: 9.

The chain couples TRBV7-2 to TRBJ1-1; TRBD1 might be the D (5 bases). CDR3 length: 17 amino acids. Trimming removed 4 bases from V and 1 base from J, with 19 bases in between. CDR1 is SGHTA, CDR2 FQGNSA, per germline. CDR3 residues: CASSSPGQGYPNTEAFF. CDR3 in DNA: TGTGCCAGCAGCTCCCCAGGGCAGGGCTACCCGAACACTGAAGCTTTCTTT. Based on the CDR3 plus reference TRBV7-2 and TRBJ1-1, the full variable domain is GAGVSQSPSNKVTEKGKDVELRCDPISGHTALYWYRQSLGQGLEFLIYFQGNSAPDKSGLPSDRFSAERTGGSVSTLTIQRTQQEDSAVYLCASSSPGQGYPNTEAFFGQGTRLTVV.

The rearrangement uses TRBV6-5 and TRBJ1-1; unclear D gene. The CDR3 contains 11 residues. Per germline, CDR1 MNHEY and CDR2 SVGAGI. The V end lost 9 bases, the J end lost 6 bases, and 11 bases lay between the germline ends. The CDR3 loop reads CASTMAPEAFF. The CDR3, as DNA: TGTGCCAGTACCATGGCACCTGAAGCTTTCTTT.

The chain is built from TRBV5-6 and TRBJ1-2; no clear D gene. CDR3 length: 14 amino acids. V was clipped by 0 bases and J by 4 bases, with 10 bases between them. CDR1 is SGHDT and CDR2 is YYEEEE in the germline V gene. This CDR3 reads CASSLGFTAYGYTF. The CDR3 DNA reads TGTGCCAGCAGCTTGGGGTTTACAGCCTATGGCTACACCTTC.

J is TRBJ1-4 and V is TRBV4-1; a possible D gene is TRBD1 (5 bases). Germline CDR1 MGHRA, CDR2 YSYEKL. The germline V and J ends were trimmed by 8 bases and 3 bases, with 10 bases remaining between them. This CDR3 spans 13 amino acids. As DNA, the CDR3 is TGCGCCAGCGGAGGGGCCGCTAATGAAAAACTGTTTTTT. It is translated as CASGGAANEKLFF.

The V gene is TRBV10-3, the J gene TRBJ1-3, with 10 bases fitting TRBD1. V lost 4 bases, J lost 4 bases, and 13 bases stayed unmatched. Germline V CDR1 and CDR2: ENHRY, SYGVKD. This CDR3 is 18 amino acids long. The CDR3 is CAISAFIAGQGTGNTIYF. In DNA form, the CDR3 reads TGTGCCATCAGTGCTTTCATCGCGGGACAGGGGACAGGAAACACCATATATTTT.

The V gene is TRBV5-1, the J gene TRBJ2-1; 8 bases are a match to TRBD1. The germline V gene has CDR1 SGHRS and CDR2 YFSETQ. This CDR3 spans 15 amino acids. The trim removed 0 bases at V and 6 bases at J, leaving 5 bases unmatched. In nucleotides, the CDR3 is TGCGCCAGCAGCTTGGACAGGGGGTTCTCCAATGAGCAGTTCTTC. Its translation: CASSLDRGFSNEQFF.

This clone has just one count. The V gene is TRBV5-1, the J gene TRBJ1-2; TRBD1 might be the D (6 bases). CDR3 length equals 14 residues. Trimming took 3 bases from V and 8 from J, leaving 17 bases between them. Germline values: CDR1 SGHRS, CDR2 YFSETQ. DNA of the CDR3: TGCGCCAGCAGCTCCGAAGGGGGGGCGGGAGGCTACACCTTC. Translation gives CASSSEGGAGGYTF.

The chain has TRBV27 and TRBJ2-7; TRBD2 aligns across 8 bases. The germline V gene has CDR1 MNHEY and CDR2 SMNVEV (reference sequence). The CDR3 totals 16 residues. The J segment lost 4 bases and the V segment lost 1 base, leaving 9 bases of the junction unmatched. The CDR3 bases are TGTGCCAGCAGTTTATTTCCCGGGACTAGGACTTACGAGCAGTACTTC. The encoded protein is CASSLFPGTRTYEQYF.

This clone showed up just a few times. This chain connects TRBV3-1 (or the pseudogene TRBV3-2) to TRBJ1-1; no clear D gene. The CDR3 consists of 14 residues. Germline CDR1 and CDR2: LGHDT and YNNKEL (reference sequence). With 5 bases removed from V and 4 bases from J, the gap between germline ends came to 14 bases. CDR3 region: CASSSPGPSTEAFF. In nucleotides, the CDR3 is TGTGCCAGCAGCTCCCCCGGTCCGAGCACTGAAGCTTTCTTT.

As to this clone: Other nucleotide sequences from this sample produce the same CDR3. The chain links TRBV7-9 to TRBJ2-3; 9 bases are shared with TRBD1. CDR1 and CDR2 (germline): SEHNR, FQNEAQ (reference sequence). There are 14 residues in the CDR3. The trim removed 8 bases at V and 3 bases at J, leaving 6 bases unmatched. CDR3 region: CASSGTGSTDTQYF. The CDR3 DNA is TGTGCCAGCTCCGGGACAGGGAGTACAGATACGCAGTATTTT. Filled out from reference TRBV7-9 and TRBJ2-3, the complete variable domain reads DTGVSQNPRHKITKRGQNVTFRCDPISEHNRLYWYRQTLGQGPEFLTYFQNEAQLEKSRLLSDRFSAERPKGSFSTLEIQRTEQGDSAMYLCASSGTGSTDTQYFGPGTRLTVL.

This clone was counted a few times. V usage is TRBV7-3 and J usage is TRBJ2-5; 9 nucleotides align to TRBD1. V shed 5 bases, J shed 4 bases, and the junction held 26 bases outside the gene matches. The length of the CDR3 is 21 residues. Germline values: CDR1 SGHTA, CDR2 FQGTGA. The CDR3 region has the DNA TGTGCCAGCAGCCCCCCTCTTCCGGGACAGGGAAAAAGGCGGGAGAGAGAGACCCAGTACTTC. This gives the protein CASSPPLPGQGKRRERETQYF.

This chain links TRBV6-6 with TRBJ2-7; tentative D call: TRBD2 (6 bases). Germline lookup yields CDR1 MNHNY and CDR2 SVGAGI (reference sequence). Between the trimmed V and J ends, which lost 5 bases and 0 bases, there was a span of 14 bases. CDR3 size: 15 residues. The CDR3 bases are TGTGCCAGCAGTCCAAGAAGGGAGGACTCCTACGAGCAGTACTTC. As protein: CASSPRREDSYEQYF.

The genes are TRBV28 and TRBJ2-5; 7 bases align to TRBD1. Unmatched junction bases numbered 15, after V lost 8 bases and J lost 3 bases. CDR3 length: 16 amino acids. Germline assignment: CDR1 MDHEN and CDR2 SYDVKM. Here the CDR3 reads CASLPPSGRGKETQYF. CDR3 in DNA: TGTGCCAGCCTACCCCCCTCGGGCAGGGGGAAAGAGACCCAGTACTTC.

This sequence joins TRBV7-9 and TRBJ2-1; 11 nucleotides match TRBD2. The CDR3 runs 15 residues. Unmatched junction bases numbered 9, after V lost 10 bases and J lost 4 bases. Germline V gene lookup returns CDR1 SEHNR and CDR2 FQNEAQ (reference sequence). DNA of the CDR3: TGTGCCACCGCCCCCGGGACTAGCGGTTACAATGAGCAGTTCTTC. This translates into CATAPGTSGYNEQFF.

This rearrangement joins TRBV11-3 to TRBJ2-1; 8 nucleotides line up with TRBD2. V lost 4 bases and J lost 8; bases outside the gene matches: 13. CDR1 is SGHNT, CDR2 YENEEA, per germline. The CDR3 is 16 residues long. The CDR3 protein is CASSSSRRGGRDEQFF. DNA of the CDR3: TGTGCCAGCAGCTCCAGCCGTCGGGGGGGTAGGGATGAGCAGTTCTTC.

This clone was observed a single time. CDR3: CASSWDTTSALNTEAFF. The CDR3 DNA reads TGTGCCAGCAGCTGGGACACAACTTCTGCCTTGAACACTGAAGCTTTCTTT. J is TRBJ1-1 and V is TRBV14; D is possibly TRBD1 (6 bases). The CDR3 sequence is 17 residues long. Looked up from germline, CDR1 is SGHDN and CDR2 is FVKESK. V lost 5 bases and J lost 0, with 19 bases in between.